The 8 T cell receptor beta chains listed next were all sequenced from one sample in a study of cytomegalovirus exposure and HLA in healthy donors. The PCR was carried out with 60 Vbeta primers and 13 Jbeta primers. The method was immunoSEQ multiplex PCR; TCRdb's version includes in-frame clones alone and lacks a portion of them. Here the sample spans over 60,000 clones, roughly 77% being singletons. The sample was PBMCs. The receptor set was obtained from a woman aged 25 to 39 in good health and CMV-seronegative.

The chain uses TRBV28 and TRBJ2-1; 11 bases are a match to TRBD2. The V and J ends lost 5 bases and 2 bases, in that order; junction bases with no gene match: 8. This CDR3 comprises 17 residues. Germline lookup yields CDR1 MDHEN and CDR2 SYDVKM. The CDR3 region has the DNA TGTGCCAGCAGTCTGGGACTAGCGGATCTTGCCTACAATGAGCAGTTCTTC. This translates into CASSLGLADLAYNEQFF. The full variable domain, its missing parts supplied by reference TRBV28 and TRBJ2-1, is DVKVTQSSRYLVKRTGEKVFLECVQDMDHENMFWYRQDPGLGLRLIYFSYDVKMKEKGDIPEGYSVSREKKERFSLILESASTNQTSMYLCASSLGLADLAYNEQFFGPGTRLTVL.

This clone was recorded a few times. The V gene is TRBV4-1, the J gene TRBJ1-1; D is undetermined. The CDR3 runs 14 residues. Germline V gives CDR1 MGHRA, CDR2 YSYEKL. V was clipped by 3 bases and J by 0 bases, with 8 bases between them. The CDR3 spells CASSHLAMNTEAFF. The CDR3 coding sequence is TGCGCCAGCAGCCACCTAGCCATGAACACTGAAGCTTTCTTT.

The rearrangement joins TRBV23-1 to TRBJ1-2, with a weak D call TRBD1 (6 bases). TRBV23-1 is an open reading frame, and its role is uncertain. The CDR3 runs 19 residues. V dropped 6 bases and J dropped 2 bases, with 28 bases sitting between them. CDR3 sequence: CASRPEDTPWTEKNYGYTF. The CDR3 DNA is TGCGCCAGCAGGCCCGAAGATACCCCTTGGACAGAAAAGAACTATGGCTACACCTTC.

The chain couples TRBV25-1 to TRBJ1-4, with TRBD1 matching over 8 bases. The CDR3 loop spans 15 amino acids. Germline trimming cut 6 bases from V and 5 bases from J; bases unmatched to any gene: 8. CDR1 MGHDK and CDR2 SYGVNS come from the germline V gene. CDR3: CASRKPGQENEKLFF. In DNA, the CDR3 is TGTGCCAGCAGGAAGCCGGGACAGGAAAATGAAAAACTGTTTTTT. Looking up the rest from reference TRBV25-1 and TRBJ1-4 gives the full variable domain: EADIYQTPRYLVIGTGKKITLECSQTMGHDKMYWYQQDPGMELHLIHYSYGVNSTEKGDLSSESTVSRIRTEHFPLTLESARPSHTSQYLCASRKPGQENEKLFFGSGTQLSVL.

This chain joins TRBV9 and TRBJ2-3; D possibly corresponds to TRBD2 (5 bases). The V end lost 3 bases, the J end lost 2 bases, and 13 bases lay between the germline ends. The length of the CDR3 is 15 residues. Germline V gene lookup returns CDR1 SGDLS and CDR2 YYNGEE. For the CDR3, the DNA is TGTGCCAGCAGCGGCCCGACGAGGGCCACAGATACGCAGTATTTT. Its protein product is CASSGPTRATDTQYF.

V gene TRBV6-1 combines with J gene TRBJ2-1, with 8 nucleotides matching TRBD1. The trim removed 5 bases at V and 8 bases at J, leaving 2 bases unmatched. The CDR3 consists of 12 residues. Germline V lookup: CDR1 MNHNS, CDR2 SASEGT. This chain's CDR3 is CASSPTGDEQFF. In nucleotides, the CDR3 is TGTGCCAGCAGTCCGACAGGGGATGAGCAGTTCTTC.

The chain is built from TRBV6-1 and TRBJ1-2; D remains unclear. Trimming took 2 bases from V and 2 from J, leaving 12 bases between them. Germline V gene sequence: CDR1 MNHNS, CDR2 SASEGT. The CDR3 length is 15 residues. As DNA, the CDR3 is TGTGCCAGCAGTGAAACCGCCAGATCAAACTATGGCTACACCTTC. Protein product: CASSETARSNYGYTF.

The sample holds a few counts of this clone. In DNA, the CDR3 is TGTGCCAGCAGCCGACTAGCGGGAGGGCTAAGCGGGGAGCTGTTTTTT. Amino acid sequence: CASSRLAGGLSGELFF. The chain uses TRBV6-6 and TRBJ2-2; 14 bases align to TRBD2. The CDR3 runs to 16 residues. Germline V gene lookup returns CDR1 MNHNY and CDR2 SVGAGI (reference sequence). The trim removed 6 bases at V and 7 bases at J, leaving 7 bases unmatched.